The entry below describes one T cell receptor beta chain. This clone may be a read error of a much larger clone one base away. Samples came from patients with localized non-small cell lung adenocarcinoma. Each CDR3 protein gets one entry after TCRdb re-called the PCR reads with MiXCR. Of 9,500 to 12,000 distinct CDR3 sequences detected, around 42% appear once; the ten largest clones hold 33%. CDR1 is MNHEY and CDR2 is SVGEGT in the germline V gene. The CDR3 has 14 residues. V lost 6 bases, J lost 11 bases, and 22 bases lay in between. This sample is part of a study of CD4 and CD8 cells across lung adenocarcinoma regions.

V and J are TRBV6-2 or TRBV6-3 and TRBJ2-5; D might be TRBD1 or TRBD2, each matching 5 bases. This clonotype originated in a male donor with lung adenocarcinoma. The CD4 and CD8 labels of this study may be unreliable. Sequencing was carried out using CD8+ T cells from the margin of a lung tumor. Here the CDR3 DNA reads TGTGCCAGCAGCCCCGCTCCCGGGGTCAGGGAGCAGTACTTC. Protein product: CASSPAPGVREQYF.